What follows describes a single T cell receptor (beta chain). Germline values: CDR1 KGHDR, CDR2 SFDVKD. The CDR3 sequence is 14 residues long. Trimming removed 0 bases at V and 9 bases at J, with 11 bases between. The source of the sample is a study of T-cell memory formation after mild COVID-19. 5'RACE, which relied on constant-segment primers, yielded TCR alpha and TCR beta cDNA libraries carrying sample barcodes and UMIs. From the 5' RACE reads, TCRdb called clonotypes with MiXCR, one entry per CDR3 protein. The repertoire holds about 190,000 distinct CDR3 sequences, with around 21% as singletons. The source of this sequence is an adult woman who had mild COVID-19 (a few samples of this study predate the infection). Cell type and time point are not known. Sequenced input: PBMCs or a T cell subset sorted from them (not recorded which). The chain combines TRBV24-1 with TRBJ2-1; D may be TRBD2 (6 bases). CDR3 nucleotide sequence: TGTGCCACCAGTGATTTGACAACTAGCCGTGAGCAGTTCTTC. Translation gives CATSDLTTSREQFF.